The entry below describes one T cell receptor beta chain. TCRdb keeps only in-frame clones here, not all; method: immunoSEQ multiplex PCR. Of 80,000 to 100,000 clones listed, 90% to 95% are singletons. The V and J ends lost 4 bases and 4 bases, in that order; junction bases with no gene match: 5. The CDR3 has 16 amino acids. Germline values: CDR1 SGHRS, CDR2 YFSETQ. This specimen comes from a study of T cell changes during pregnancy in multiple sclerosis. V is TRBV5-1 and J is TRBJ2-2; TRBD2 matches at 12 bases. The material was peripheral blood, obtained after pregnancy. The sequence derives from a female donor with multiple sclerosis, enrolled in a pregnancy study. This chain's CDR3 is CASSPLAGGTTGELFF. CDR3 DNA: TGCGCCAGCAGCCCGCTAGCGGGAGGGACCACCGGGGAGCTGTTTTTT.